This T cell receptor beta chain originates from a study of untreated major depressive disorder. A remark on this clone: Its antigen is unidentified.

Regarding the study as a whole: Generalizability is limited by the comparatively small study sample. Depressed patients' CD4+ T cells carried increased TRBV05-01 (Vbeta 5.1) usage versus control CD4+ T cells.

Germline values: CDR1 SGHVS, CDR2 FNYEAQ. The CDR3 totals 14 residues. Trimming took off 5 bases at V and 5 bases at J, with 15 bases between the two ends. Sequencing was performed with immunoSEQ multiplex PCR; in TCRdb, only in-frame clones are kept and a portion is missing. The sample has about 27,000 clones; about 90% are singletons. This receptor was identified in a woman under 40 with major depressive disorder. This sequence joins TRBV7-6 and TRBJ1-1; D might be TRBD1 (6 bases). Sequencing used CD4+ T cells from PBMCs. The CDR3 DNA sequence: TGTGCCAGCAGCCGCAGGGGAGGGAAAACTGAAGCTTTCTTT. Protein product: CASSRRGGKTEAFF.